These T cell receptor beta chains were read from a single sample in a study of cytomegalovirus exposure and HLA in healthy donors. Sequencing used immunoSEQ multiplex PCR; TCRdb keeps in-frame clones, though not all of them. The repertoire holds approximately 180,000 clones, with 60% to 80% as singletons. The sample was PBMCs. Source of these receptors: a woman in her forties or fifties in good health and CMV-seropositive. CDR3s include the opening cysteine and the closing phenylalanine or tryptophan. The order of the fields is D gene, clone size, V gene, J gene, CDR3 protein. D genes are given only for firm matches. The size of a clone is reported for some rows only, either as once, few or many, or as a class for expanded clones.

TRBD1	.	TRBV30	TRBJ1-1	CAWIRQGGSRDTEAFF
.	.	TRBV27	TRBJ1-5	CASSLAGPFNQPQHF
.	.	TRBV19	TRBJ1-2	CASSWGPGVSYGYTF
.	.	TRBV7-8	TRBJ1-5	CASSLQGSNQPQHF
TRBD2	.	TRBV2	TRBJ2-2	CASSAGGGATGELFF
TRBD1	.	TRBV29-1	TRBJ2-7	CSVTAIDFTEGTGIYEQYF
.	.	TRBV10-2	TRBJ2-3	CATWGGAITDTQYF
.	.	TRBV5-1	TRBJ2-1	CAREGTDIYNEQFF
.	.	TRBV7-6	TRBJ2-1	CASSTGTPSNEQFF
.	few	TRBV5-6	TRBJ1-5	CASSPGVSNQPQHF